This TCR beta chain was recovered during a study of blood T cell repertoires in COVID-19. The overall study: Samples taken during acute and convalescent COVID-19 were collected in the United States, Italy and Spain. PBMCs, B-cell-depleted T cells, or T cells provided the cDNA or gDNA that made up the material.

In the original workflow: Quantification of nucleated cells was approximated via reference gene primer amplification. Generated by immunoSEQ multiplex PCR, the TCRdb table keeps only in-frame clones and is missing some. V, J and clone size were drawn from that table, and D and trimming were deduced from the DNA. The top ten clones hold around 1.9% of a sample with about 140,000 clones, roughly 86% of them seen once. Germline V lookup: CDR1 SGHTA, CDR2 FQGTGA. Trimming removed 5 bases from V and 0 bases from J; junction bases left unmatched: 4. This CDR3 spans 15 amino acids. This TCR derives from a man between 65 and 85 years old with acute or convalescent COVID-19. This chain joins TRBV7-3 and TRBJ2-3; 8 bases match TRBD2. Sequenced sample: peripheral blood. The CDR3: CASSKTGGSTDTQYF. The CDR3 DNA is TGTGCCAGCAGCAAAACGGGAGGGAGCACAGATACGCAGTATTTT.